This TCR beta chain stems from a study of blood T cell repertoires in COVID-19 (dated by TCRdb to about 2020). Broadly, across the study: Collaborator samples came from the United States, Italy and Spain and covered acute and convalescent phases of COVID-19. HLA class I and class II types, where available, came from metadata supplied by the sample provider rather than from assay-based typing. The prospective study material was composed of cDNA or gDNA derived from T cells, B-cell-depleted T cells, or PBMCs. Sample metadata almost always included a de-identified subject ID, COVID-19 status, age in years and sex. The repertoires were made available in a free public database intended to serve as a resource for research on the immune response to SARS-CoV-2. The samples were drawn from two sources: the first 160 participants of the ongoing ImmuneRACE study, and 1,200 or so subjects contributed by 6 global collaborators. The dataset comprised deeply sampled blood TCRbeta repertoires from subjects exposed to, actively infected with, or recovered from COVID-19.

The immunoSEQ Assay, a bias-controlled multiplex PCR, was used to amplify TCRbeta CDR3 regions from genomic DNA. The study's processing was this. The number of nucleated cells in each sample was estimated by amplification of reference gene primers within the assay. To quantify the absolute abundance of each unique TCRbeta CDR3 rearrangement, sequence reads were collapsed and filtered. Productive Simpson clonality was computed per sample as the square root of Simpson's diversity index over productive rearrangements. TCRdb provides this immuneACCESS table in a form limited to in-frame rearrangements. Some clones are lacking; in checked studies, under half of them reflect an unresolved V gene, and why the rest are absent is not known. That table is the source of V, J and clone size, and D and trimming were worked out from the DNA. For this sample there are about 110,000 clones; approximately 87% appear just once. Roughly 18% of the sample rests with the top ten.

Including the terminal cysteine and phenylalanine, the CDR3 comprises 14 residues. CDR3 DNA is the only sequence kept; it has 42 bases, read in frame from the first base. Ends trimmed: V by 5 bases, J by 8 bases; bases unmatched to a gene: 7. CDR1 and CDR2 were assigned from the germline V gene (reference sequence) as GTSNPN and SVGIG. What the authors observed across the whole study: Clinical and demographic metadata were provided uncurated, with the amount varying by source and participant.

As for this clone: It lacks a known antigen. Base qualities are not at hand, and no much larger clone is one base apart.

Each collaborating institution followed its own protocols to collect whole blood in K2EDTA tubes. For TCRbeta analysis, collaborator samples were shipped as frozen whole blood, as isolated PBMCs, or as DNA extracted from either sample type. The TCR comes from an older woman with acute or convalescent COVID-19. The V and J genes are TRBV30 and TRBJ1-6, and 9 junction bases match TRBD1. Material: peripheral blood. DNA sequence: TGTGCCTGGTTGGACAGGGGCAGATATTCACCCCTCCACTTT. The encoded protein is CAWLDRGRYSPLHF.